The 13 T cell receptor beta chains listed next were all sequenced from one sample in a study of shared clonotypes between healthy human individuals. It was CD45RO-negative cells, positively selected for CCR7, that made up naive CD8 cells, with terminally differentiated effector memory CD45RA+ cells excluded. Assay: immunoSEQ multiplex PCR; the TCRdb copy retains only in-frame clones and omits some. The profile shows hundreds of thousands of clones, roughly 98% of them singletons. Sequencing was performed on naive CD8+ T cells sorted from blood. The receptor set was obtained from a man between 25 and 39 years old in good health.

The chain employs TRBV4-1 and TRBJ2-1; 13 positions agree with TRBD2. Trimming at V came to 3 bases and at J to 8 bases, leaving 7 bases not matched to a gene. Germline lookup yields CDR1 MGHRA and CDR2 YSYEKL. The CDR3 runs 16 residues. CDR3 amino acids: CASSQVPGLAGHEQFF. The CDR3 nucleotides are TGCGCCAGCAGCCAGGTACCGGGACTAGCGGGACATGAGCAGTTCTTC.

J is TRBJ1-1 and V is TRBV21-1; TRBD1 is the table's D call, not checked against the DNA. TRBV21-1 is classified as a pseudogene. There are 15 residues in the CDR3. The CDR3 coding sequence is TGTGCCAGCAGCAGATCAGGACAGGGGCGGACTGAAGCTTTCTTT. It yields the protein CASSRSGQGRTEAFF.

This clone has only one observation. The rearrangement joins TRBV2 to TRBJ1-2; the match to TRBD1 covers 9 bases. V shed 6 bases and J 7 bases; nucleotides not matched to a gene: 15. Germline lookup yields CDR1 SNHLY and CDR2 FYNNEI. CDR3 size: 16 residues. CDR3 sequence: CASRARWDRERVGYTF. The CDR3 bases are TGTGCCAGCAGGGCCCGGTGGGACAGGGAGAGGGTTGGCTACACCTTC.

The chain recombines TRBV18 with TRBJ2-2, with D possibly being TRBD1 (6 bases). Trimming shortened V by 3 bases and J by 3 bases, and 23 bases separated the two germline ends. The CDR3 is 19 amino acids. The germline V gene encodes CDR1 KGHSH and CDR2 LQKENI. The CDR3 coding sequence is TGTGCCAGCTCACCCCGGTCCCCACAAAGGACAGAACACACCGGGGAGCTGTTTTTT. Translation: CASSPRSPQRTEHTGELFF.

This rearrangement joins TRBV7-2 to TRBJ1-2; D gene unclear. Germline assignment: CDR1 SGHTA and CDR2 FQGNSA. The CDR3 extends over 11 amino acids. V was pared by 5 bases and J by 4 bases, with 5 bases between. The CDR3 loop is CASSQTYGYTF. Here the CDR3 DNA reads TGTGCCAGCAGCCAGACCTATGGCTACACCTTC.

V and J are TRBV4-3 and TRBJ2-7, with a weak D call TRBD2 (5 bases). Germline V gene data show CDR1 as LGHNA and CDR2 as YSLEER. Trimming stripped 4 bases from V and 7 bases from J, with 17 bases between. The CDR3 covers 14 residues. The CDR3 sequence: CASSLMEVSREQYF. The CDR3 DNA is TGCGCCAGCAGCCTTATGGAGGTTTCGCGAGAGCAGTACTTC.

V usage is TRBV30 and J usage is TRBJ2-7, with TRBD1 matching over 7 bases. Trimming took 2 bases from V and 3 from J; bases not matched to a gene: 7. The CDR3 covers 14 residues. Germline lookup yields CDR1 GTSNPN and CDR2 SVGIG (reference sequence). The DNA of the CDR3 is TGTGCCTGGAGTACTACGACAGGGTACTACGAGCAGTACTTC. As protein: CAWSTTTGYYEQYF.

A remark on this clone: The sample contains more than one DNA sequence encoding this CDR3. The chain couples TRBV30 to TRBJ2-7; D is tentatively TRBD1 or TRBD2 (5 bases each). Germline V gives CDR1 GTSNPN, CDR2 SVGIG (reference sequence). V was shortened by 0 bases and J by 4 bases, with 10 bases between the two germline ends. The CDR3 totals 13 residues. The CDR3 is CAWSVGTEYEQYF. The DNA of the CDR3 is TGTGCCTGGAGTGTCGGGACCGAGTACGAGCAGTACTTC.

This chain joins TRBV10-1 and TRBJ2-1; D could derive from TRBD1 or TRBD2 (6 bases each). The ends were cut back, 4 bases at V and 9 bases at J, with 16 bases in the middle. The CDR3 has 14 amino acids. Germline CDR1 is WNHNN and CDR2 is SYGVQD (reference sequence). The CDR3 DNA reads as TGCGCCAGCAGTGCCCGGGGGCGGGTTGGTGAGCAGTTCTTC. This codes for CASSARGRVGEQFF.

The V gene is TRBV27, the J gene TRBJ2-1; weak D call: TRBD2 (5 bases). Germline V gives CDR1 MNHEY, CDR2 SMNVEV (reference sequence). This CDR3 contains 11 residues. The V gene lost 2 bases and the J gene lost 13 bases, with 9 bases spanning the gap. CDR3 region: CASSLGGSQFF. The CDR3 DNA follows: TGTGCCAGCAGTTTAGGTGGGAGTCAGTTCTTC.

V is TRBV29-1 and J is TRBJ2-7; the match to TRBD2 covers 7 bases. CDR3 size: 12 residues. The germline V gene has CDR1 SQVTM and CDR2 ANQGSEA. Losses at the gene ends were 2 bases for V and 6 bases for J; bases not matched to a gene: 4. CDR3 region: CSVELRTSEQYF. CDR3 nucleotides: TGCAGCGTTGAACTGCGGACTAGCGAGCAGTACTTC.

V and J are TRBV5-5 and TRBJ2-7; 10 bases map to TRBD2. The germline V gene has CDR1 SGHKS and CDR2 YYEKEE (reference sequence). With 0 bases clipped from V and 1 base from J, the junction kept 1 base outside the gene matches. There are 15 residues in the CDR3. The CDR3 is CASSLVAGGSYEQYF. For the CDR3, the DNA is TGTGCCAGCAGCTTGGTAGCGGGAGGATCCTACGAGCAGTACTTC.

The V call is TRBV27, the J call TRBJ2-1, with D maybe TRBD1 (6 bases). Germline V CDR1 and CDR2: MNHEY, SMNVEV (reference sequence). The V and J ends lost 3 bases and 7 bases respectively, with 10 bases between them. This CDR3 has 13 amino acids. The CDR3 region is CASSFGTPNEQFF. Here the CDR3 DNA reads TGTGCCAGCAGTTTTGGGACACCTAATGAGCAGTTCTTC.